A single sample is the source of the 20 T cell receptor beta chains below, sequenced in a study of cytomegalovirus exposure and HLA in healthy donors. PCR was performed using 60 Vbeta and 13 Jbeta primers. Using immunoSEQ multiplex PCR, the repertoire was profiled, and TCRdb retains in-frame clones only, with some absent. This sample's table has tens of thousands of clones. Material for sequencing was PBMCs. Every receptor here comes from a male donor in good health and CMV-seropositive.

This chain links TRBV4-1 with TRBJ1-2, with D hard to call. The V gene's germline CDR1 is MGHRA and CDR2 YSYEKL. Trimming left V 1 base short and J 2 bases short, with 17 bases between. This CDR3 has 17 amino acids. This chain's CDR3 is CASSQGSTRLENYGYTF. CDR3 coding DNA: TGCGCCAGCAGCCAAGGTTCGACGAGACTGGAAAACTATGGCTACACCTTC.

The chain recombines TRBV28 with TRBJ1-1, with TRBD1 identical over 7 bases. The V segment lost 5 bases and the J segment 5 bases; nucleotides outside the gene matches: 8. The CDR3 is 14 amino acids. The V gene's germline CDR1 is MDHEN and CDR2 SYDVKM. The DNA for the CDR3 is TGTGCCAGCAGTCCCGGACAGGCAGGGACTGAAGCTTTCTTT. Its translation is CASSPGQAGTEAFF.

The rearrangement uses TRBV5-1 and TRBJ2-3, with TRBD2 as a possible D gene (5 bases). CDR3 length: 15 residues. Germline lookup yields CDR1 SGHRS and CDR2 YFSETQ. Trimming shortened V by 1 base and J by 6 bases, and 15 bases separated the two germline ends. The CDR3 reads CASSLNGGHLDTQYF. The CDR3 region has the DNA TGCGCCAGCAGCTTGAACGGCGGGCACCTCGATACGCAGTATTTT.

The chain couples TRBV18 to TRBJ1-1; D is ambiguous. The CDR3 covers 14 residues. Germline lookup yields CDR1 KGHSH and CDR2 LQKENI. The V end lost 1 base, the J end lost 4 bases, and 10 bases lay between the germline ends. The DNA of the CDR3 is TGTGCCAGCTCACCACTGCGGGCGTTCACTGAAGCTTTCTTT. Translation gives CASSPLRAFTEAFF.

The rearrangement links TRBV6-1 to TRBJ1-5; D not resolved. This CDR3 is built from 14 residues. V lost 8 bases, J lost 1 base, and 12 bases lay in between. The germline V gene encodes CDR1 MNHNS and CDR2 SASEGT. The CDR3 DNA reads TGTGCCAGCCAGGACTACCAGAGCAATCAGCCCCAGCATTTT. Translating it yields CASQDYQSNQPQHF.

This chain joins TRBV18 and TRBJ2-1, with unresolved D. With 8 bases removed from V and 0 bases from J, the gap between germline ends came to 11 bases. Germline V lookup: CDR1 KGHSH, CDR2 LQKENI. The CDR3 loop spans 14 amino acids. The CDR3 sequence is CASTLSSSYNEQFF. CDR3 sequence (DNA): TGTGCCAGCACCCTCTCGAGCTCCTACAATGAGCAGTTCTTC.

The gene calls are TRBV20-1 and TRBJ1-1; perhaps TRBD1 as D (5 bases). There are 11 residues in the CDR3. Germline CDR1 is DFQATT and CDR2 is SNEGSKA (reference sequence). Trimming took 3 bases from V and 7 from J, leaving 9 bases between them. The CDR3 here is CSARNRIEAFF. The CDR3 DNA sequence: TGCAGTGCTAGGAACAGGATTGAAGCTTTCTTT.

This chain links TRBV6-5 with TRBJ1-3; D gene unclear. V was cut by 4 bases and J by 4 bases, with 11 bases left in between. The CDR3 runs 14 residues. Germline CDR1 is MNHEY and CDR2 is SVGAGI. The CDR3 reads CASSFGSGGNTIYF. The CDR3 DNA sequence: TGTGCCAGCAGTTTTGGGTCAGGAGGAAACACCATATATTTT.

V is TRBV30 and J is TRBJ1-1; perhaps TRBD1 as D (6 bases). Trimming stripped 2 bases from V and 1 base from J, with 14 bases between. This CDR3 region has 15 residues. Germline loops: CDR1 GTSNPN, CDR2 SVGIG (reference sequence). For the CDR3, the DNA is TGTGCCTGGAGTCTTCCCGGGGGGGCGAACACTGAAGCTTTCTTT. Translated: CAWSLPGGANTEAFF.

The chain joins TRBV18 to TRBJ2-7, with 15 bases aligning to TRBD2. Trimming removed 3 bases from V and 6 bases from J; junction bases left unmatched: 9. CDR3 length equals 17 residues. Germline lookup yields CDR1 KGHSH and CDR2 LQKENI. The CDR3: CASSPGLAGGLRREQYF. CDR3 nucleotide sequence: TGTGCCAGCTCACCTGGACTAGCGGGAGGGCTGAGGCGCGAGCAGTACTTC.

The chain employs TRBV7-9 and TRBJ2-2; D is uncertain. The CDR3 consists of 14 residues. Deletions cut 5 bases from V and 2 bases from J, with 9 bases between. Germline lookup yields CDR1 SEHNR and CDR2 FQNEAQ (reference sequence). The chain's CDR3 is CASSTRGNTGELFF. DNA for the CDR3: TGTGCCAGCAGCACCAGAGGAAACACCGGGGAGCTGTTTTTT.

V and J are TRBV20-1 and TRBJ1-1; perhaps TRBD1 as D (5 bases). The length of the CDR3 is 11 residues. CDR1 is DFQATT and CDR2 is SNEGSKA in the germline V gene (reference sequence). V dropped 3 bases and J dropped 9 bases, with 11 bases sitting between them. The CDR3 nucleotides are TGCAGTGCTAGTAACAGGCGAAAAGCTTTCTTT. Protein product: CSASNRRKAFF.

The chain carries TRBV29-1 and TRBJ2-5; weak D call: TRBD2 (6 bases). Germline V lookup: CDR1 SQVTM, CDR2 ANQGSEA. CDR3 length: 14 amino acids. Deletions cut 0 bases from V and 4 bases from J, with 12 bases between. In DNA form, the CDR3 reads TGCAGCGTTGAAGAGGGGGGAAGTGGAGAGACCCAGTACTTC. Protein sequence: CSVEEGGSGETQYF.

This chain uses TRBV5-1 with TRBJ2-5, with TRBD1 as a possible D gene (6 bases). The germline CDR1 and CDR2 sequences are SGHRS and YFSETQ. The CDR3 consists of 15 residues. V lost 3 bases and J 0 bases, leaving 12 bases between the germline ends. Written as DNA, the CDR3 is TGCGCCAGCAGCTCCCTACAGGGAAACCAAGAGACCCAGTACTTC. Protein sequence: CASSSLQGNQETQYF.

The chain employs TRBV6-5 and TRBJ1-3; D not certain. The CDR3 loop spans 13 amino acids. Germline loops: CDR1 MNHEY, CDR2 SVGAGI. The ends were cut back, 3 bases at V and 4 bases at J, with 7 bases in the middle. CDR3 loop: CASSYYLGNTIYF. The CDR3 nucleotides read TGTGCCAGCAGTTATTATTTAGGAAACACCATATATTTT.

V is TRBV29-1 and J is TRBJ2-7; D is possibly TRBD2 (6 bases). CDR3 length: 13 residues. V gave up 7 bases and J gave up 7 bases, with 20 bases separating them. CDR1 is SQVTM and CDR2 is ANQGSEA in the germline V gene. CDR3 in amino acids: CSAEDGDSREQYF. In DNA form, the CDR3 reads TGCAGCGCCGAGGATGGGGACTCGAGGGAGCAGTACTTC.

The V gene is TRBV5-1, the J gene TRBJ2-3, with 15 bases aligning to TRBD2. V was clipped by 3 bases and J by 6 bases; unmatched bases: 5. Germline lookup yields CDR1 SGHRS and CDR2 YFSETQ. This CDR3 has 16 amino acids. CDR3 in DNA: TGCGCCAGCAGCTCCGGACTAGCGGGGGGGCGGGATACGCAGTATTTT. Its translation is CASSSGLAGGRDTQYF.

A note on this clone: At one end the junction does not follow the germline gene, possibly because of a read error. The rearrangement joins TRBV30 to TRBJ1-1; D perhaps matches TRBD1 (5 bases). The germline CDR1 and CDR2 sequences are GTSNPN and SVGIG (reference sequence). This CDR3 has 15 amino acids. The CDR3 nucleotides read TGTGCCGGGAGTGTCCAAGTGGGGGGGGGCACTGAAGCTTTCTTT. This codes for CAGSVQVGGGTEAFF.

The chain recombines TRBV4-3 with TRBJ2-7; D perhaps matches TRBD1 (6 bases). Trimming removed 0 bases from V and 6 bases from J, with 18 bases in between. Germline V gene lookup returns CDR1 LGHNA and CDR2 YSLEER. The CDR3 runs 16 residues. DNA of the CDR3: TGCGCCAGCAGCCAAGAGCCCTACCTTACAGGGAGCGAGCAGTACTTC. Its protein product is CASSQEPYLTGSEQYF.

The chain links TRBV6-1 to TRBJ2-5; D remains unclear. This CDR3 spans 15 amino acids. V was pared by 0 bases and J by 4 bases, with 12 bases between. Germline lookup yields CDR1 MNHNS and CDR2 SASEGT. CDR3 in amino acids: CASSEALGQVETQYF. In DNA form, the CDR3 reads TGTGCCAGCAGTGAAGCGCTTGGGCAGGTAGAGACCCAGTACTTC.